This T cell receptor beta chain stems from a study of blood T cell repertoires in COVID-19. Overall study context: COVID-19 samples collected from the United States, Italy and Spain covered acute and convalescent phases. Sources were T cells, B-cell-depleted T cells, or PBMCs; the material itself was cDNA or gDNA.

Study processing details: The assay estimated nucleated cells by amplifying reference gene primers. Using immunoSEQ multiplex PCR, the repertoire was profiled, and TCRdb retains in-frame clones only, with some absent. V, J and clone size reflect that table, while D and trimming were determined from the DNA. Counted here are over 200,000 clones, 80% occurring once; the ten biggest clones make up 4.5% to 5.5%. The V gene's germline CDR1 is SEHNR and CDR2 FQNEAQ (reference sequence). CDR3 length: 15 amino acids. With V trimmed by 5 bases and J by 4 bases, 8 bases remained unmatched. This chain connects TRBV7-9 to TRBJ2-5; TRBD2 matches at 9 bases. The sample consisted of peripheral blood. The sequence was collected from a human donor in a cohort sampled during active COVID-19. CDR3 sequence: CASSTALREGETQYF. For the CDR3, the DNA is TGTGCCAGCAGCACCGCGTTGCGGGAGGGAGAGACCCAGTACTTC.